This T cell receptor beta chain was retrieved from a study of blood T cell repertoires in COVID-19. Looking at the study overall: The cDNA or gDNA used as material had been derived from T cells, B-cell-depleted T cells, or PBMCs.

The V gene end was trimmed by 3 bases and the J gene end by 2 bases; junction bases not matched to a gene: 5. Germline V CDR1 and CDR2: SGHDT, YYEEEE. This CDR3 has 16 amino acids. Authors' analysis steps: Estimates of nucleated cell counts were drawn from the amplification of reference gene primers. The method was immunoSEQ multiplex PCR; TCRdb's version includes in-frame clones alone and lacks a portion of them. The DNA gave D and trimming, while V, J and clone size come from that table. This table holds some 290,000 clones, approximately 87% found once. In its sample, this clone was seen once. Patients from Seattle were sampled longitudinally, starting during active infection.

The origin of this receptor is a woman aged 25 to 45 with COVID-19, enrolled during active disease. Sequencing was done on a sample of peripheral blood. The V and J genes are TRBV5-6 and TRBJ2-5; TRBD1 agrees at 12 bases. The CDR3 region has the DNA TGTGCCAGCAGCTCCGGGACAGGGGGCCCGCAAGAGACCCAGTACTTC. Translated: CASSSGTGGPQETQYF.